The clone carrying this TCR beta chain was recorded a few times. What it binds is not known. These data originate in a study of T cell repertoires in cytomegalovirus infection. Study in general: It was the public TCR beta signatures that indicated both CMV infection and matching HLA type.

TCRdb passed the reads through MiXCR, listing each CDR3 protein once. The data show about 450,000 distinct CDR3 sequences, with about 33% seen just once and roughly 13% held by the top ten. Overall study findings and caveats: Cumulated frequencies of public TCR beta families served to identify carriers of CMV plus the relevant HLA. HLA-C-restricted CMV clonotypes gave the most frequent clonotype in two of eight donors.

The sample comprised PBMCs. The receptor comes from a human donor in good health (CMV status not recorded). Some clones in this sample may be carry-over from other donors' samples.

CDR3 sequence (DNA): TGTGCCAGCAGTTACTCGAAGGGGAACACTGAAGCTTTCTTT. Protein product: CASSYSKGNTEAFF. This sequence joins TRBV6-5 and TRBJ1-1; no reliable D call. CDR1 MNHEY and CDR2 SVGAGI come from the germline V gene. Trimming removed 0 bases from V and 1 base from J, with 6 bases in between. This CDR3 comprises 14 residues.